The 29 T cell receptor beta chains below were found in one sample sequenced in a study of cytomegalovirus exposure and HLA in healthy donors. Vbeta (60) and Jbeta (13) primers were used in the PCR. The table came from immunoSEQ multiplex PCR; TCRdb's copy has only in-frame clones and leaves some out. The sample includes around 140,000 clones, around 80% of them seen just once. The sequenced sample consisted of PBMCs. These receptors all come from a female donor in good health and CMV-seropositive.

This chain connects TRBV9 to TRBJ2-7; TRBD2 might be the D (5 bases). Trimming cost V 4 bases and J 0 bases, with 14 bases left between them. Germline values: CDR1 SGDLS, CDR2 YYNGEE. CDR3 size: 15 residues. The CDR3 loop is CASSPVGIPSYEQYF. As DNA, the CDR3 is TGTGCCAGCAGCCCGGTCGGGATTCCCTCCTACGAGCAGTACTTC.

This chain uses TRBV11-3 with TRBJ2-5; TRBD1 agrees at 7 bases. The J call may be mistaken, given a closer DNA end match to TRBJ2-7. The CDR3 totals 14 residues. Germline CDR1 SGHNT, CDR2 YENEEA. This CDR3 is CASSSTGTDYEQYF. The CDR3 region has the DNA TGTGCCAGCAGCTCCACCGGGACAGACTACGAGCAGTACTTC.

The chain combines TRBV5-5 with TRBJ1-5, with TRBD1 matching 10 bases. The CDR3 runs to 14 residues. In germline, CDR1 is SGHKS, CDR2 YYEKEE (reference sequence). V lost 0 bases and J lost 7; bases outside the gene matches: 1. CDR3: CASSLGQGAQPQHF. The CDR3 coding sequence is TGTGCCAGCAGCTTGGGACAGGGGGCCCAGCCCCAGCATTTT.

The chain links TRBV18 to TRBJ2-7; possible D gene TRBD1, 5 bases. The V end lost 3 bases, the J end lost 5 bases, and 8 bases lay between the germline ends. The CDR3 contains 12 residues. CDR1 is KGHSH and CDR2 is LQKENI in the germline V gene. Here the CDR3 reads CASSPVGDEQYF. The CDR3 coding sequence is TGTGCCAGCTCACCGGTAGGGGACGAGCAGTACTTC.

The gene calls are TRBV19 and TRBJ1-5; D perhaps matches TRBD1 (5 bases). The CDR3 extends over 16 amino acids. Trimming pared 0 bases from V and 0 bases from J, leaving 9 bases between. In germline, CDR1 is LNHDA, CDR2 SQIVND (reference sequence). The CDR3 loop is CASSIDGAGSNQPQHF. As DNA, the CDR3 is TGTGCCAGTAGTATAGATGGGGCAGGTAGCAATCAGCCCCAGCATTTT.

The CDR3 bases are TGTGCCAGCACTATGACTAGCGGGAGTTACGAGCAGTACTTC. Translation: CASTMTSGSYEQYF. This sequence joins TRBV6-6 and TRBJ2-7; 12 positions match TRBD2. CDR1 is MNHNY and CDR2 is SVGAGI in the germline V gene (reference sequence). The CDR3 consists of 14 residues. J gave up 4 bases and V 7 bases, and 5 bases lay outside the gene matches.

In its sample, this clone was seen a few times. The chain joins TRBV6-1 to TRBJ2-3; D may be TRBD2 (6 bases). Germline V CDR1 and CDR2: MNHNS, SASEGT. V was cut by 7 bases and J by 4 bases, with 15 bases left in between. CDR3 length: 14 amino acids. CDR3 sequence: CASNPYSSADTQYF. The CDR3 DNA follows: TGTGCCAGCAACCCGTACTCTAGCGCAGATACGCAGTATTTT.

V and J are TRBV19 and TRBJ1-4, with 9 bases matching TRBD1. Unmatched junction bases numbered 10, after V lost 5 bases and J lost 0 bases. The CDR3 spans 18 residues. Per the germline V gene, CDR1 is LNHDA and CDR2 is SQIVND (reference sequence). The CDR3 here is CASSPAGTGRATNEKLFF. The CDR3 DNA reads as TGTGCCAGTAGTCCGGCCGGGACAGGGCGAGCAACTAATGAAAAACTGTTTTTT.

This clone was seen only a few times. The chain carries TRBV4-1 and TRBJ1-2; a weak D match, TRBD1 (5 bases). The CDR3 spans 13 residues. The V end lost 5 bases, the J end lost 7 bases, and 14 bases lay between the germline ends. The germline V gene encodes CDR1 MGHRA and CDR2 YSYEKL. The CDR3 here is CASSKVGEGGYTF. The CDR3, as DNA: TGCGCCAGCAGCAAAGTGGGGGAGGGTGGCTACACCTTC.

V is TRBV27 and J is TRBJ2-7; 7 bases line up with TRBD1. Germline CDR1 and CDR2: MNHEY and SMNVEV (reference sequence). V dropped 6 bases and J dropped 0; count of bases not matched to a gene: 8. This CDR3 region has 15 residues. CDR3 region: CASRKPGQSSYEQYF. CDR3 nucleotides: TGTGCCAGCAGAAAACCGGGACAGAGCTCCTACGAGCAGTACTTC.

J is TRBJ2-1 and V is TRBV12-5; 8 bases are shared with TRBD2. V lost 0 bases and J lost 5; bases outside the gene matches: 12. The CDR3 loop spans 18 amino acids. Germline V gene sequence: CDR1 LGHNT, CDR2 FRNRAP. This CDR3 reads CASGLVGSGGTPNNEQFF. The CDR3 nucleotides read TGTGCTAGTGGTTTGGTAGGTTCGGGGGGGACGCCTAACAATGAGCAGTTCTTC.

The chain joins TRBV5-1 to TRBJ2-2; 7 positions match TRBD1. The germline V gene encodes CDR1 SGHRS and CDR2 YFSETQ. Germline trimming cut 4 bases from V and 5 bases from J; bases unmatched to any gene: 8. The CDR3 contains 15 residues. In DNA, the CDR3 is TGCGCCAGCAGCGAAACCGCGACAGGGACCGGGGAGCTGTTTTTT. Encoded protein: CASSETATGTGELFF.

The V and J genes are TRBV11-2 and TRBJ1-1; 7 positions agree with TRBD1. With V trimmed by 5 bases and J by 7 bases, 7 bases remained unmatched. This CDR3 region has 13 residues. Germline CDR1 SGHAT, CDR2 FQNNGV. The DNA for the CDR3 is TGTGCCAGCAGCCCGGACAGGTATGGTGAAGCTTTCTTT. It is translated as CASSPDRYGEAFF.

J is TRBJ2-1 and V is TRBV7-2, with 8 bases that match TRBD2. This CDR3 has 15 residues. Germline V CDR1 and CDR2: SGHTA, FQGNSA. The trim removed 5 bases at V and 6 bases at J, leaving 9 bases unmatched. The CDR3 DNA reads as TGTGCCAGCAGCCGCACGACTACTAGCGGCAATGAGCAGTTCTTC. This gives the protein CASSRTTTSGNEQFF. The variable domain in full, with the rest retrieved from reference TRBV7-2 and TRBJ2-1, is GAGVSQSPSNKVTEKGKDVELRCDPISGHTALYWYRQSLGQGLEFLIYFQGNSAPDKSGLPSDRFSAERTGGSVSTLTIQRTQQEDSAVYLCASSRTTTSGNEQFFGPGTRLTVL.

The chain uses TRBV19 and TRBJ2-2, with TRBD2 matching 9 bases. V dropped 5 bases and J dropped 7; count of bases not matched to a gene: 11. Germline V gives CDR1 LNHDA, CDR2 SQIVND (reference sequence). The CDR3 consists of 16 residues. CDR3 coding DNA: TGTGCCAGTAGTGTTGGTCTAGCGGGATCGTTCGGGGAGCTGTTTTTT. As protein: CASSVGLAGSFGELFF.

The genes are TRBV5-1 and TRBJ2-7; 10 bases align to TRBD2. The junction had 10 bases not matched to a gene; V was cut back by 4 bases and J by 6 bases. CDR3 length: 15 residues. CDR1 is SGHRS, CDR2 YFSETQ, per germline. CDR3 region: CASSLPLAGRGEQYF. Here the CDR3 DNA reads TGCGCCAGCAGCCTACCACTAGCGGGGAGGGGCGAGCAGTACTTC.

The chain employs TRBV2 and TRBJ1-4; 10 nucleotides line up with TRBD1. Germline V CDR1 and CDR2: SNHLY, FYNNEI. The V gene end was trimmed by 6 bases and the J gene end by 6 bases; junction bases not matched to a gene: 4. The CDR3 has 14 amino acids. CDR3 loop: CASSGGTGDEKLFF. DNA of the CDR3: TGTGCCAGCAGCGGGGGGACAGGGGATGAAAAACTGTTTTTT.

The chain combines TRBV7-2 with TRBJ2-1; 7 nucleotides match TRBD1. Germline V gives CDR1 SGHTA, CDR2 FQGNSA. The CDR3 contains 15 residues. V was pared by 5 bases and J by 3 bases, with 7 bases of the junction left unmatched. CDR3 residues: CASSDTGAVYNEQFF. Written as DNA, the CDR3 is TGTGCCAGCAGCGATACAGGGGCCGTCTACAATGAGCAGTTCTTC.

This clone occurred a few times. The rearrangement uses TRBV4-1 and TRBJ2-3; 8 nucleotides match TRBD2. Germline V gene sequence: CDR1 MGHRA, CDR2 YSYEKL. V shed 2 bases and J 3 bases; nucleotides not matched to a gene: 7. The length of the CDR3 is 16 residues. CDR3 sequence (DNA): TGCGCCAGCAGCCAAAGAATGGCGGGGGGAACAGATACGCAGTATTTT. Amino acids: CASSQRMAGGTDTQYF.

In its sample, this clone was seen a few times. At one boundary the junction diverges from the germline segment, which might be a read error. The V and J genes are TRBV27 and TRBJ1-3; D is unresolved. Germline CDR1 reads MNHEY; CDR2 reads SMNVEV (reference sequence). The CDR3 totals 9 residues. The CDR3 spells CASSGPLDF. The CDR3 region has the DNA TGTGCCAGCAGTGGCCCCCTGGATTTT.

The genes are TRBV28 and TRBJ2-1; weak D call: TRBD1 (5 bases). Germline CDR1 reads MDHEN; CDR2 reads SYDVKM. The CDR3 consists of 13 residues. Trimming left V 5 bases short and J 4 bases short, with 9 bases between. DNA for the CDR3: TGTGCCAGCAGTGACAGTATGTACAATGAGCAGTTCTTC. As protein: CASSDSMYNEQFF.

V gene TRBV6-1 combines with J gene TRBJ1-1, with D unclear. From germline, CDR1 is MNHNS and CDR2 SASEGT. Trimming took off 0 bases at V and 2 bases at J, with 7 bases between the two ends. The CDR3 has 14 amino acids. CDR3 sequence reads: CASSEASYNTEAFF. The CDR3, as DNA: TGTGCCAGCAGTGAAGCTTCCTACAACACTGAAGCTTTCTTT.

The chain couples TRBV19 to TRBJ1-5, with D tentatively TRBD1 (6 bases). CDR3 length: 19 residues. Germline V gene lookup returns CDR1 LNHDA and CDR2 SQIVND (reference sequence). The V and J ends lost 0 bases and 3 bases respectively, with 21 bases between them. The CDR3 nucleotides read TGTGCCAGTAGTATAGATCTCATTGACAGGAGAACTCACAATCAGCCCCAGCATTTT. Translation gives CASSIDLIDRRTHNQPQHF.

This clone has just a few counts. The chain combines TRBV2 with TRBJ1-1; D might be TRBD1 (5 bases). Germline values: CDR1 SNHLY, CDR2 FYNNEI. This CDR3 has 13 residues. Trimming stripped 5 bases from V and 4 bases from J, with 11 bases between. The CDR3 spells CASSNLGGTEAFF. The CDR3 bases are TGTGCCAGCAGTAATCTGGGGGGCACTGAAGCTTTCTTT.

The chain recombines TRBV27 with TRBJ1-6; 9 positions agree with TRBD1. The J segment lost 9 bases and the V segment lost 5 bases, leaving 5 bases of the junction unmatched. The CDR3 is made up of 14 amino acids. Germline V gives CDR1 MNHEY, CDR2 SMNVEV (reference sequence). CDR3 DNA sequence: TGTGCCAGCAGTACCCCGGGACAGGGTTCACCCCTCCACTTT. This sequence encodes CASSTPGQGSPLHF.

This clone appeared a few times. The V and J genes are TRBV4-2 and TRBJ2-1; possible D gene TRBD2, 6 bases. Germline values: CDR1 LGHNA, CDR2 YNFKEQ. This CDR3 region has 14 residues. V was cut by 4 bases and J by 3 bases, with 10 bases left in between. The CDR3 loop is CASSPGEDYNEQFF. CDR3 DNA sequence: TGTGCCAGCAGCCCCGGGGAGGACTACAATGAGCAGTTCTTC.

CDR3 in amino acids: CASSPVGGPNQPQHF. CDR3 sequence (DNA): TGTGCCAGCAGTCCCGTAGGGGGACCAAATCAGCCCCAGCATTTT. This sequence joins TRBV6-1 and TRBJ1-5; maybe TRBD1 (6 bases). The CDR3 totals 15 residues. Germline CDR1 reads MNHNS; CDR2 reads SASEGT. The V end lost 5 bases, the J end lost 4 bases, and 15 bases lay between the germline ends.

This clone was observed a few times. V gene TRBV5-6 combines with J gene TRBJ2-3; TRBD1 matches at 7 bases. CDR1 is SGHDT, CDR2 YYEEEE, per germline. V lost 3 bases to trimming and J lost 1 base; unmatched junction nucleotides: 5. This CDR3 contains 15 residues. The CDR3 is CASSSTGMRTDTQYF. Written as DNA, the CDR3 is TGTGCCAGCAGCTCGACAGGGATGCGCACAGATACGCAGTATTTT.

This chain connects TRBV19 to TRBJ2-2, with 8 bases that match TRBD1. Germline CDR1 reads LNHDA; CDR2 reads SQIVND (reference sequence). The junction had 9 bases not matched to a gene; V was cut back by 7 bases and J by 8 bases. This CDR3 contains 14 residues. The CDR3 bases are TGTGCCAGTATCATGCAGGGGGCGGGAGGGGAGCTGTTTTTT. As protein: CASIMQGAGGELFF. The full variable domain, rest sourced from reference TRBV19 and TRBJ2-2, is DGGITQSPKYLFRKEGQNVTLSCEQNLNHDAMYWYRQDPGQGLRLIYYSQIVNDFQKGDIAEGYSVSREKKESFPLTVTSAQKNPTAFYLCASIMQGAGGELFFGEGSRLTVL.